This T cell receptor (beta chain) is drawn from a study of human T cells and chemical hapten exposure. The CDR3 has 17 amino acids. The V gene lost 4 bases and the J gene lost 1 base, with 17 bases spanning the gap. Looked up from germline, CDR1 is SGHTA and CDR2 is FQGNSA. From the RACE reads, TCRdb called clonotypes with MiXCR, one entry per CDR3 protein. There are some 330,000 distinct CDR3 sequences in the sample; approximately 5% occur only once, and about 7.7% lies in the top ten. Indicated time point: pre-sensitization, week 0. Treatment of the sample: therapeutic diphenylcyclopropenone sensitization with weekly scalp DPC. At least ten counts were recorded for this clonotype.

The sequences come from whole blood, collected in connection with sensitization to the hapten diphenylcyclopropenone (DPC). The clonotype comes from a young woman with alopecia areata. Some clones in this sample may be carry-over from other donors' samples. The V and J genes are TRBV7-2 and TRBJ2-4; D is perhaps TRBD1 (6 bases). The CDR3 region is CASSSPRGSMAKNIQYF. CDR3 coding DNA: TGTGCCAGCAGCTCCCCGAGGGGGTCCATGGCCAAAAACATTCAGTACTTC.